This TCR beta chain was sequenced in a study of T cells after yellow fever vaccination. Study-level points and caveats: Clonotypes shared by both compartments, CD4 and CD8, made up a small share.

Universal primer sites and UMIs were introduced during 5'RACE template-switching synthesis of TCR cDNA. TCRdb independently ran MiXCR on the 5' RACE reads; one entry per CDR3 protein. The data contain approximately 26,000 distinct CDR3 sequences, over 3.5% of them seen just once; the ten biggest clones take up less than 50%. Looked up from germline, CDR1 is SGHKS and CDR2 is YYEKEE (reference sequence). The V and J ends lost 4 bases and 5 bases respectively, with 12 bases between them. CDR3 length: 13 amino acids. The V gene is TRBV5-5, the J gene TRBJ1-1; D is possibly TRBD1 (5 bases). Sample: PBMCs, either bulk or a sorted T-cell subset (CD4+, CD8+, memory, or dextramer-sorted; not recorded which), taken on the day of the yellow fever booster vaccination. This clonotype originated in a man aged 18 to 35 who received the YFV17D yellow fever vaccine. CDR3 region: CASSMLGRTEAFF. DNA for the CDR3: TGTGCCAGCAGCATGCTGGGGCGGACTGAAGCTTTCTTT.